Listed below are T cell receptor beta chains from one sample, sequenced in a study of response to subunit inactivated influenza vaccine. TCRdb recomputed calls from the RT-PCR reads with MiXCR, one row per CDR3 protein. The repertoire holds 500,000 or so distinct CDR3 sequences, over 9.5% seen once, with about 12% in the top ten. Sequencing used PBMCs from blood, obtained more than 35 days after vaccination. The receptors come from a man in his fifties or sixties who received an inactivated influenza vaccine. CDR3s include the opening cysteine and the closing phenylalanine or tryptophan. D genes are given only for firm matches. Only some rows state a clone size, as once, few, many or a class for expanded clones.

V gene: TRBV6-2/TRBV6-3; J gene: TRBJ2-5; clone size: -; CDR3 length: 13; D gene: -; CDR3 protein: CASSYAVQETQYF; CDR3 DNA: TGTGCCAGCAGTTACGCCGTCCAAGAGACCCAGTACTTC
V gene: TRBV11-2; J gene: TRBJ1-1; clone size: many; CDR3 length: 13; D gene: -; CDR3 protein: CASSFGANTEAFF; CDR3 DNA: TGTGCCAGCAGCTTCGGGGCGAACACTGAAGCTTTCTTT
V gene: TRBV20-1; J gene: TRBJ2-7; clone size: -; CDR3 length: 17; D gene: TRBD1; CDR3 protein: CSASAPKPGTASYEQYF; CDR3 DNA: TGCAGTGCTAGTGCCCCCAAACCCGGGACAGCCTCCTACGAGCAGTACTTC
V gene: TRBV5-1; J gene: TRBJ2-7; clone size: few; CDR3 length: 14; D gene: -; CDR3 protein: CASRPGALTYEQYF; CDR3 DNA: TGCGCCAGCAGGCCCGGGGCTTTAACCTACGAGCAGTACTTC
V gene: TRBV7-8; J gene: TRBJ2-1; clone size: few; CDR3 length: 18; D gene: TRBD2; CDR3 protein: CASSLRSGRAHSYNEQFF; CDR3 DNA: TGTGCCAGCAGCTTACGTAGCGGGAGGGCTCACTCCTACAATGAGCAGTTCTTC
V gene: TRBV5-4; J gene: TRBJ2-1; clone size: few; CDR3 length: 17; D gene: -; CDR3 protein: CASSLAGGGGTYNEQFF; CDR3 DNA: TGTGCCAGCAGCTTGGCAGGGGGCGGGGGGACTTACAATGAGCAGTTCTTC
V gene: TRBV5-1; J gene: TRBJ2-3; clone size: -; CDR3 length: 16; D gene: TRBD2; CDR3 protein: CASSSGTSGSGDTQYF; CDR3 DNA: TGCGCCAGCAGCTCCGGGACTAGCGGGAGTGGAGATACGCAGTATTTT
V gene: TRBV20-1; J gene: TRBJ2-2; clone size: once; CDR3 length: 15; D gene: TRBD2; CDR3 protein: CCASRASGHTGELFF; CDR3 DNA: TGCTGTGCTAGTAGGGCTAGCGGGCACACCGGGGAGCTGTTTTTT
V gene: TRBV3-1; J gene: TRBJ2-7; clone size: -; CDR3 length: 19; D gene: TRBD2; CDR3 protein: CASSQDEVFSGRDSYEQYF; CDR3 DNA: TGTGCCAGCAGCCAAGATGAGGTTTTTAGCGGGAGGGACTCCTACGAGCAGTACTTC
V gene: TRBV7-8; J gene: TRBJ2-3; clone size: -; CDR3 length: 14; D gene: -; CDR3 protein: CASSATPRTDTQYF; CDR3 DNA: TGTGCCAGCAGCGCCACCCCCCGCACAGATACGCAGTATTTT
V gene: TRBV5-1; J gene: TRBJ2-1; clone size: many; CDR3 length: 13; D gene: -; CDR3 protein: CASSLVGRSEQFF; CDR3 DNA: TGCGCCAGCAGCTTGGTCGGGCGGAGCGAGCAGTTCTTC
V gene: TRBV20-1; J gene: TRBJ2-3; clone size: few; CDR3 length: 14; D gene: -; CDR3 protein: CSARGSFGTDTQYF; CDR3 DNA: TGCAGTGCTAGAGGGTCATTCGGCACAGATACGCAGTATTTT
V gene: TRBV15; J gene: TRBJ1-5; clone size: many; CDR3 length: 17; D gene: TRBD1; CDR3 protein: CATSRDRQGRSNQPQHF; CDR3 DNA: TGTGCCACCAGCAGAGATCGACAGGGGCGTAGCAATCAGCCCCAGCATTTT
V gene: TRBV12-3/TRBV12-4; J gene: TRBJ1-2; clone size: many; CDR3 length: 13; D gene: -; CDR3 protein: CASSSPGFDGYTF; CDR3 DNA: TGTGCCAGCAGTTCCCCGGGGTTTGATGGCTACACCTTC
V gene: TRBV20-1; J gene: TRBJ2-1; clone size: few; CDR3 length: 14; D gene: TRBD2; CDR3 protein: CSASGLAGVNEQFF; CDR3 DNA: TGCAGTGCTTCGGGACTAGCGGGAGTCAATGAGCAGTTCTTC
V gene: TRBV29-1; J gene: TRBJ2-7; clone size: many; CDR3 length: 13; D gene: -; CDR3 protein: CSVDLGSGYEQYF; CDR3 DNA: TGCAGCGTTGACCTCGGGAGTGGCTACGAGCAGTACTTC
V gene: TRBV7-9; J gene: TRBJ1-2; clone size: -; CDR3 length: 14; D gene: -; CDR3 protein: CASSLPGVGYGYTF; CDR3 DNA: TGTGCCAGCAGCCTCCCGGGGGTCGGCTATGGCTACACCTTC
V gene: TRBV12-3/TRBV12-4; J gene: TRBJ2-5; clone size: many; CDR3 length: 15; D gene: TRBD2; CDR3 protein: CASSRTSGSGGTQYF; CDR3 DNA: TGTGCCAGCAGTCGGACTAGCGGGAGTGGGGGGACCCAGTACTTC
V gene: TRBV7-9; J gene: TRBJ2-7; clone size: few; CDR3 length: 15; D gene: TRBD2; CDR3 protein: CASSLLAGGPGEQYF; CDR3 DNA: TGTGCCAGCAGCCTACTAGCGGGAGGGCCCGGCGAGCAGTACTTC
V gene: TRBV4-1; J gene: TRBJ2-3; clone size: many; CDR3 length: 14; D gene: TRBD1; CDR3 protein: CASSQPDRGFTQYF; CDR3 DNA: TGCGCCAGCAGCCAACCGGACAGGGGTTTTACGCAGTATTTT
V gene: TRBV7-2; J gene: TRBJ2-1; clone size: once; CDR3 length: 15; D gene: TRBD2; CDR3 protein: CASSSGLAGVREQFF; CDR3 DNA: TGTGCCAGCAGCTCCGGACTAGCGGGAGTTAGAGAGCAGTTCTTC
V gene: TRBV18; J gene: TRBJ2-1; clone size: many; CDR3 length: 11; D gene: -; CDR3 protein: CASSPQNEQFF; CDR3 DNA: TGTGCCAGCTCACCACAGAATGAGCAGTTCTTC
V gene: TRBV27; J gene: TRBJ2-7; clone size: few; CDR3 length: 14; D gene: TRBD1; CDR3 protein: CASRAGGQGSEQYF; CDR3 DNA: TGTGCCTCAAGGGCGGGGGGACAGGGGAGCGAGCAGTACTTC
V gene: TRBV7-2; J gene: TRBJ2-5; clone size: many; CDR3 length: 14; D gene: TRBD2; CDR3 protein: CASSLSGGVETQYF; CDR3 DNA: TGTGCCAGCAGCTTAAGCGGGGGGGTTGAGACCCAGTACTTC
V gene: TRBV10-2; J gene: TRBJ1-5; clone size: few; CDR3 length: 15; D gene: -; CDR3 protein: CASSTDTYSNQPQHF; CDR3 DNA: TGCGCCAGCAGTACGGACACCTATAGCAATCAGCCCCAGCATTTT
V gene: TRBV29-1; J gene: TRBJ1-5; clone size: few; CDR3 length: 14; D gene: TRBD1; CDR3 protein: CSVGDREFNQPQHF; CDR3 DNA: TGCAGCGTTGGGGACAGAGAATTTAATCAGCCCCAGCATTTT
V gene: TRBV12-3/TRBV12-4; J gene: TRBJ1-2; clone size: -; CDR3 length: 15; D gene: -; CDR3 protein: CASSSPPRGKNGYTF; CDR3 DNA: TGTGCCAGCAGTTCCCCCCCGAGGGGGAAGAATGGCTACACCTTC
V gene: TRBV6-1; J gene: TRBJ2-1; clone size: few; CDR3 length: 16; D gene: TRBD2; CDR3 protein: CASSPSLAGGKYEQFF; CDR3 DNA: TGTGCCAGCAGTCCATCTCTAGCGGGAGGCAAGTATGAGCAGTTCTTC
V gene: TRBV4-1; J gene: TRBJ1-1; clone size: -; CDR3 length: 15; D gene: TRBD1; CDR3 protein: CASSQGGQGTVEAFF; CDR3 DNA: TGCGCCAGCAGCCAAGGCGGACAGGGAACGGTTGAAGCTTTCTTT
V gene: TRBV29-1; J gene: TRBJ2-7; clone size: many; CDR3 length: 13; D gene: TRBD1; CDR3 protein: CSVESQGDYEQYF; CDR3 DNA: TGCAGCGTTGAGTCCCAGGGGGACTACGAGCAGTACTTC
V gene: TRBV5-1; J gene: TRBJ2-7; clone size: many; CDR3 length: 10; D gene: -; CDR3 protein: CATNAGPHNF; CDR3 DNA: TGCGCCACCAACGCGGGGCCTCACAACTTC
V gene: TRBV6-2/TRBV6-3; J gene: TRBJ2-7; clone size: -; CDR3 length: 16; D gene: TRBD1; CDR3 protein: CASSPYSGQLSYEQYF; CDR3 DNA: TGTGCCAGCAGCCCTTACTCGGGACAGCTATCCTACGAGCAGTACTTC
V gene: TRBV4-1; J gene: TRBJ1-4; clone size: few; CDR3 length: 14; D gene: -; CDR3 protein: CASSHSRSNEKLFF; CDR3 DNA: TGCGCCAGCAGCCATAGCCGATCTAATGAAAAACTGTTTTTT
V gene: TRBV20-1; J gene: TRBJ2-5; clone size: few; CDR3 length: 13; D gene: -; CDR3 protein: CSASTTPQETQYF; CDR3 DNA: TGCAGTGCTAGTACCACTCCCCAAGAGACCCAGTACTTC
V gene: TRBV7-6; J gene: TRBJ2-1; clone size: -; CDR3 length: 12; D gene: -; CDR3 protein: CASSLLNNEQFF; CDR3 DNA: TGTGCCAGCAGCTTATTGAACAATGAGCAGTTCTTC